This TCR beta chain was sequenced in a study of T cell responses to AZD1222 COVID-19 vaccine. CDR1 and CDR2 (germline): GTSNPN, SVGIG (reference sequence). The CDR3 has 13 residues. Deletions cut 3 bases from V and 4 bases from J, with 10 bases between. The repertoire was sequenced with immunoSEQ multiplex PCR; TCRdb's copy has only in-frame clones and lacks some. This table holds roughly 180,000 clones, approximately 90% found once. This clonotype was obtained from an adult who received the AZD1222 COVID-19 vaccine. Specimen: peripheral blood, collected 28 days after the second AZD1222 dose. The rearrangement joins TRBV30 to TRBJ1-5, with D tentatively TRBD1 (5 bases). CDR3 in amino acids: CAWSSRDNQPQHF. For the CDR3, the DNA is TGTGCCTGGAGCAGCAGGGATAATCAGCCCCAGCATTTT.